Listed below are T cell receptor beta chains from one sample, sequenced in a study of lymphopenia after photon versus proton radiotherapy. The repertoire was sequenced with immunoSEQ multiplex PCR; TCRdb's copy has only in-frame clones and lacks some. The sample has 25,000 to 35,000 clones, approximately 89% seen once. Sample: peripheral blood, taken from a patient treated with proton-based radiotherapy. The receptors here all came from a woman between 65 and 79 years old with pancreatic cancer. Some clones in this sample may be carry-over from other donors' samples. CDR3s leave out the opening cysteine and the closing phenylalanine or tryptophan.

v_gene,j_gene,CDR3aa
TRBV5-6,TRBJ1-4,ASSFPGQGNEKLF
TRBV6-6,TRBJ1-2,ASSVRGPQGGYGYT
TRBV9,TRBJ2-2,ASSGTGATGELF
TRBV7-2,TRBJ2-5,ASSSLASGETQY
TRBV6-5,TRBJ1-3,ASSPQRGSGNTIY
TRBV11-2,TRBJ2-1,ASSLEGLYNEQF
TRBV28,TRBJ1-5,ASSSRGPGGYRQPQH
TRBV19,TRBJ1-1,ASSMTENTEAF
TRBV5-1,TRBJ2-3,ASSLLAGSTDTQY
TRBV5-1,TRBJ2-1,ASSLEGTGFWDEQF
TRBV6-5,TRBJ1-1,ASSYSTVMNTEAF
TRBV7-6,TRBJ2-3,ASSPHPPTTSTDTQY
TRBV5-1,TRBJ2-1,ASSWTGGTYNEQF
TRBV7-8,TRBJ2-6,ASSPGTWLVGNVLT
TRBV6-5,TRBJ2-1,ASSYEISSYNEQF
TRBV4-3,TRBJ2-1,ASSQDMDENEQF
TRBV28,TRBJ1-1,ASSISMNTEAF
TRBV29-1,TRBJ2-2,SVRTGNTGELF
TRBV7-9,TRBJ2-7,ASSIGTEFSQQY
TRBV5-6,TRBJ1-5,ASSSFELDLRGNQPQH
TRBV5-1,TRBJ2-5,ASSRSPGAGEETQY
TRBV27,TRBJ2-7,ASKPGRGIYEQY
TRBV28,TRBJ2-3,ASSSSAGVGTDTQY
TRBV2,TRBJ2-1,ASRGSGSSYNEQF
TRBV29-1,TRBJ1-1,SVDKAGMNTEAF
TRBV7-8,TRBJ2-7,ASSLASGSLVEQY
TRBV27,TRBJ2-6,ASSPASGANVLT
TRBV7-2,TRBJ2-1,ASSRLAQYNEQF
TRBV27,TRBJ1-1,ASSLSDRNTEAF
TRBV7-2,TRBJ2-7,ASSSPFGAGSYEQY
TRBV19,TRBJ2-1,ASSLLASSYNEQF
TRBV19,TRBJ2-7,ASSKGQDLYEQY
TRBV23-1,TRBJ2-3,ASSQCLAGAYTQY
TRBV18,TRBJ2-5,ASSPGRVDAETQY
TRBV28,TRBJ2-3,ASSGGATDTQY
TRBV28,TRBJ1-1,ASSLAALEAF
TRBV15,TRBJ2-1,ATSRDPGPQNEQF
TRBV30,TRBJ1-1,AWSLLTGGKGAF
TRBV28,TRBJ1-5,ASRQGFEQPQH
TRBV5-1,TRBJ1-3,ASSLDGSLSGNTIY
TRBV27,TRBJ1-2,ASSFLAGGYT